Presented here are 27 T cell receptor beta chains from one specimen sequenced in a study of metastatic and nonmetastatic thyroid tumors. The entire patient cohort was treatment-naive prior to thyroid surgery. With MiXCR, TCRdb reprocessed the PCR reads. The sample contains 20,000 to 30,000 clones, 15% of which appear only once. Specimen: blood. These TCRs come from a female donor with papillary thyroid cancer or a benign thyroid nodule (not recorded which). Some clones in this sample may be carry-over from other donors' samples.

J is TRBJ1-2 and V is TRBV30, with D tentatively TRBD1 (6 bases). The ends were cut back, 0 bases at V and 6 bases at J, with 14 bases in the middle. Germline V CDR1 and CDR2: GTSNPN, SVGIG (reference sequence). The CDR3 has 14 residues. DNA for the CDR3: TGTGCCTGGAGTGTAATCGGGGGCGCAAATGGCTACACCTTC. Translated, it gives CAWSVIGGANGYTF.

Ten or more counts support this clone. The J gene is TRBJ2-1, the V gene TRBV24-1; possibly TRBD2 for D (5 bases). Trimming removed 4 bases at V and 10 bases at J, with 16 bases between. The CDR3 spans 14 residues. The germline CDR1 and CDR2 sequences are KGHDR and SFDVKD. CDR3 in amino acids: CATSDPVEREEQFF. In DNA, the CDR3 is TGTGCCACCAGTGACCCTGTTGAAAGGGAGGAGCAGTTCTTC.

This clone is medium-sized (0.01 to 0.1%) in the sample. CDR3: CSATGTSANEQYF. The CDR3 DNA is TGCAGTGCTACCGGGACTAGCGCTAACGAGCAGTACTTC. The gene calls are TRBV20-1 and TRBJ2-7; 10 bases agree with TRBD2. Germline V gene data show CDR1 as DFQATT and CDR2 as SNEGSKA (reference sequence). CDR3 size: 13 residues. Losses at the gene ends were 4 bases for V and 5 bases for J; bases not matched to a gene: 5.

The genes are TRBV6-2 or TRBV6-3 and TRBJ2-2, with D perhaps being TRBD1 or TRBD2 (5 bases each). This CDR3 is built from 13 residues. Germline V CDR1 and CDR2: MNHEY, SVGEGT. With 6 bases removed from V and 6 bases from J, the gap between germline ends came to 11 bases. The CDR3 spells CASRWGLAGELFF. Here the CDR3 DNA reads TGTGCCAGCAGGTGGGGGTTGGCCGGGGAGCTGTTTTTT.

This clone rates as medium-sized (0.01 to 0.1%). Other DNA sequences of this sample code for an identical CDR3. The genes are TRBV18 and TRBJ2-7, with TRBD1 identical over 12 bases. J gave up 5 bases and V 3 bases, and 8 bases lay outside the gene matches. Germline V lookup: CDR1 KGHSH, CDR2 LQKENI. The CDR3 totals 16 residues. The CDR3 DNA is TGTGCCAGCTCACCCCCTTCGGGACAGGGGGCCCACGAGCAGTACTTC. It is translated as CASSPPSGQGAHEQYF.

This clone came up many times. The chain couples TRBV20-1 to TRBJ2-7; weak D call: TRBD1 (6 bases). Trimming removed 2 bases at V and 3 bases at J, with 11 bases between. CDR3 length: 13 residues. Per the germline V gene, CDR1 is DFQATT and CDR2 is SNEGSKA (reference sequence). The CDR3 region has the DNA TGCAGTGCTAGAACCGGACAGCTCTACGAGCAGTACTTC. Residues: CSARTGQLYEQYF.

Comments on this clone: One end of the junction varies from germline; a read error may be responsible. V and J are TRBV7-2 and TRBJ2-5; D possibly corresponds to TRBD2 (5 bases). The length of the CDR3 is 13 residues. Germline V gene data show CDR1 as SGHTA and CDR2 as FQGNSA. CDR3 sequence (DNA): TGTGCCAGCAGCTTAGCGCAGAGGGAGACCAAGTACTTC. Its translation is CASSLAQRETKYF.

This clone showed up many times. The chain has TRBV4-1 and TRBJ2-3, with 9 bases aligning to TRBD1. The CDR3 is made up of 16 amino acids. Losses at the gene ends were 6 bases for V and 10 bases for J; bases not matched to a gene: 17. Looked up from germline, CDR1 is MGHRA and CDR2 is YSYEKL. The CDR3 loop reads CASSPSLDRGRSAQYF. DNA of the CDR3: TGCGCCAGCAGTCCAAGTCTGGACAGGGGACGGTCAGCGCAGTATTTT.

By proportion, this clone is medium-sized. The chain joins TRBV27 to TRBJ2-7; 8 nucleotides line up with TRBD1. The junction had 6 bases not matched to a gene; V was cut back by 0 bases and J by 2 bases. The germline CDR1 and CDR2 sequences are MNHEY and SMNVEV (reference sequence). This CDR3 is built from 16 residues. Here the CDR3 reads CASSLSGQGAAYEQYF. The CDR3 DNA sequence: TGTGCCAGCAGTTTATCCGGCCAGGGGGCGGCCTACGAGCAGTACTTC.

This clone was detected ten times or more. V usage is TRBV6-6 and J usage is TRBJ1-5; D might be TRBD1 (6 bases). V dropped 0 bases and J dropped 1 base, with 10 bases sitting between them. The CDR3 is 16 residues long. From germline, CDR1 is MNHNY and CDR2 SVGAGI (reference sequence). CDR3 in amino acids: CASSYSTGRSNQPQHF. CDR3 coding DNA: TGTGCCAGCAGTTACTCGACAGGCAGAAGCAATCAGCCCCAGCATTTT.

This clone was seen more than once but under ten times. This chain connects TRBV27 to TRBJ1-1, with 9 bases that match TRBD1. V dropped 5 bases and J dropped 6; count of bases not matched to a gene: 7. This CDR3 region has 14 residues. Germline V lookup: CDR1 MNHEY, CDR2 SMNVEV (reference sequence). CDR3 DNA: TGTGCCAGCAGTCCAAGACAGGGGGACGCTGAAGCTTTCTTT. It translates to CASSPRQGDAEAFF.

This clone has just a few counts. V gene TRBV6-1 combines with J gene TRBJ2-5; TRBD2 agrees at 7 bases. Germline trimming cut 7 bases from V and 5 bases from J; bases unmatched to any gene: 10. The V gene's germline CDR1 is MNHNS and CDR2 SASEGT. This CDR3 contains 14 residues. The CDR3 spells CASTQRVGGETQYF. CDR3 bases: TGTGCCAGCACCCAACGAGTGGGAGGGGAGACCCAGTACTTC.

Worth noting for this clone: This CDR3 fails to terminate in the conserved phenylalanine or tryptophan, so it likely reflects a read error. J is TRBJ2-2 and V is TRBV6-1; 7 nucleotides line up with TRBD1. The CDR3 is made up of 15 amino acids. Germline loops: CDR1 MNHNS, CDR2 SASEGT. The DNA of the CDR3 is TGTGCCAGCACCTCGACAGGGTCGAACACCGTGGAGCTGTTTCTT. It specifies CASTSTGSNTVELFL.

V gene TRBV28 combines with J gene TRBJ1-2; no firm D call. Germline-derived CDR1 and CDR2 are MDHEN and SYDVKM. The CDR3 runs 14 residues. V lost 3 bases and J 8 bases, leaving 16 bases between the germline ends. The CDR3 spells CASSLAGSDEGYTF. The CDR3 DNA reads TGTGCCAGCAGTTTGGCCGGGAGCGATGAAGGCTACACCTTC.

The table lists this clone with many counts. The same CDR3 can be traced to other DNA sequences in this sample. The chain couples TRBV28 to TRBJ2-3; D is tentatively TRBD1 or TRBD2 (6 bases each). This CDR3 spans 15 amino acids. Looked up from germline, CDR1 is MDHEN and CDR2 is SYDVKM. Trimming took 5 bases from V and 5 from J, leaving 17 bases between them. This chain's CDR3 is CASSRPGVGGDTQYF. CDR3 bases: TGTGCCAGCAGTCGGCCGGGGGTAGGGGGAGATACGCAGTATTTT.

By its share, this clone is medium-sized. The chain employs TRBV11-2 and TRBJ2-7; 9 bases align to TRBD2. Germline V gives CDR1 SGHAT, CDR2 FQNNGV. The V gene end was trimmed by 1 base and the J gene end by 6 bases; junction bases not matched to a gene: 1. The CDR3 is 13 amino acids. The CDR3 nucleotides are TGTGCCAGCAGCTTAGGACTAGCGGTCGAGCAGTACTTC. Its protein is CASSLGLAVEQYF.

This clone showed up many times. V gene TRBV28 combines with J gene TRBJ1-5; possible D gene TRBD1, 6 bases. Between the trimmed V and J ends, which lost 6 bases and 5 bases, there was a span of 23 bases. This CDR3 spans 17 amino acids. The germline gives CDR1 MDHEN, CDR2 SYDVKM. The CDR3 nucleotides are TGTGCCAGCAGACCAAAATGGCAGGGGCAGAGGGATCAGCCCCAGCATTTT. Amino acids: CASRPKWQGQRDQPQHF.

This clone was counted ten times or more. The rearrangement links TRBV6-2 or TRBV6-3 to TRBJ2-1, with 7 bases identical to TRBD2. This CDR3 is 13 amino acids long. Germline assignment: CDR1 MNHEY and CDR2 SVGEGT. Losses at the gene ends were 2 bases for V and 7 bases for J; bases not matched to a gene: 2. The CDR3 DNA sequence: TGTGCCAGCAGTTACGGCGGGAGAAATGAGCAGTTCTTC. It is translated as CASSYGGRNEQFF.

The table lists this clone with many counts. The CDR3 protein is CATSGGQVTYNEQFF. In DNA form, the CDR3 reads TGTGCCACCAGTGGGGGACAGGTGACCTACAATGAGCAGTTCTTC. V usage is TRBV24-1 and J usage is TRBJ2-1; 8 bases are shared with TRBD1. The CDR3 sequence is 15 residues long. V lost 5 bases, J lost 2 bases, and 4 bases stayed unmatched. CDR1 is KGHDR and CDR2 is SFDVKD in the germline V gene.

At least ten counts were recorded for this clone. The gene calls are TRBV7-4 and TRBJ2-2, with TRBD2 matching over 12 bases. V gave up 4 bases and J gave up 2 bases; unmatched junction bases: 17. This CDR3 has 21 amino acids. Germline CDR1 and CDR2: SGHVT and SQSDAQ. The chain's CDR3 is CASSYQLGETSGRVNTGELFF. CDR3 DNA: TGTGCCAGCAGCTACCAACTCGGGGAGACTAGCGGGAGAGTCAACACCGGGGAGCTGTTTTTT.

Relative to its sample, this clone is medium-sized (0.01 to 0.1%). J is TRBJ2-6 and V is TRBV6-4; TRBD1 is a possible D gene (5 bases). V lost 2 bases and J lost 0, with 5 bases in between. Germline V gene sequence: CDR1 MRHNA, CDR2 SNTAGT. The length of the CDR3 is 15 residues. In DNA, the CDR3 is TGTGCCAGCAGTGACGGACACTCTGGGGCCAACGTCCTGACTTTC. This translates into CASSDGHSGANVLTF.

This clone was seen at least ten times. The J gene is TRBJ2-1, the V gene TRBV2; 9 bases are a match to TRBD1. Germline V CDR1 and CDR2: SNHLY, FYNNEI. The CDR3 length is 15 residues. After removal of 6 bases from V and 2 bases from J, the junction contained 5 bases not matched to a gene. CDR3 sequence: CASRPDRGAYNEQFF. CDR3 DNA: TGTGCCAGCAGACCGGACAGGGGAGCCTACAATGAGCAGTTCTTC. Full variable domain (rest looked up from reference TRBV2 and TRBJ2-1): EPEVTQTPSHQVTQMGQEVILRCVPISNHLYFYWYRQILGQKVEFLVSFYNNEISEKSEIFDDQFSVERPDGSNFTLKIRSTKLEDSAMYFCASRPDRGAYNEQFFGPGTRLTVL.

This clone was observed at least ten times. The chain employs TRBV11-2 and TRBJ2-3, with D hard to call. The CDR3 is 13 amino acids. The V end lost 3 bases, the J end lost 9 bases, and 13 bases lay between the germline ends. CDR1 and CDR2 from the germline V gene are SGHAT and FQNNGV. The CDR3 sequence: CASSLGWVGTQYF. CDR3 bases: TGTGCCAGCAGCTTGGGGTGGGTGGGAACGCAGTATTTT.

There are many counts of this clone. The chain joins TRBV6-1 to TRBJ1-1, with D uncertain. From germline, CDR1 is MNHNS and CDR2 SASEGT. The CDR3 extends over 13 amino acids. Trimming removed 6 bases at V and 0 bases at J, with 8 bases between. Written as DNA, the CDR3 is TGTGCCAGCAGAGGGTGGGTGAACACTGAAGCTTTCTTT. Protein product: CASRGWVNTEAFF.

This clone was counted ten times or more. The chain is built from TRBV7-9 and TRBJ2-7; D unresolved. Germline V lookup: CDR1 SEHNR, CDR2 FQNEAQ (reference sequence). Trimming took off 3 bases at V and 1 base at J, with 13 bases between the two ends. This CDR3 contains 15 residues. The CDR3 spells CASSFPLTGSYEQYF. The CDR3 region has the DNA TGTGCCAGCAGCTTCCCGTTGACGGGTTCCTACGAGCAGTACTTC.

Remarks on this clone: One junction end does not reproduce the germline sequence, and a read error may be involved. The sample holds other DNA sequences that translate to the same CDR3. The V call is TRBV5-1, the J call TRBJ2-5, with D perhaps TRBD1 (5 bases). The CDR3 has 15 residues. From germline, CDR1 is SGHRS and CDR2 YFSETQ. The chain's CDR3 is CASTRSGQARETQYF. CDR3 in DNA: TGTGCCAGCACACGCTCCGGACAAGCACGGGAGACCCAGTACTTC.

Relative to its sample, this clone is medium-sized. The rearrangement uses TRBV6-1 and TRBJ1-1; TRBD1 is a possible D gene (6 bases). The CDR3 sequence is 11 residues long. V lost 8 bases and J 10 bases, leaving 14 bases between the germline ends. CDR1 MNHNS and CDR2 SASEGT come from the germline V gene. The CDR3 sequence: CASADGQLAFF. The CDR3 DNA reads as TGTGCCAGCGCCGATGGACAGCTAGCTTTCTTT.